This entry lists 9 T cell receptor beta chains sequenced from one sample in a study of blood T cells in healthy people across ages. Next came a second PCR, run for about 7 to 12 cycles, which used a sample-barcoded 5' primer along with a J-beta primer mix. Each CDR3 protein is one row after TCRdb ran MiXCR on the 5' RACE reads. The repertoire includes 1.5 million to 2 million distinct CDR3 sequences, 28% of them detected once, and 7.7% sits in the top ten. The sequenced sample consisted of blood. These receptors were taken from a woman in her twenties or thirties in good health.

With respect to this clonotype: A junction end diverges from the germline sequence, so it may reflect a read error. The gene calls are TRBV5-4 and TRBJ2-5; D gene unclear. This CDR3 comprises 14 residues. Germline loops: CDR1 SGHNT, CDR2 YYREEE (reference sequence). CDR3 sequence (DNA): TGTGCCGGCAGCTTGGCGACTGCCGGTGGGACCCAGTACTTC. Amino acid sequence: CAGSLATAGGTQYF.

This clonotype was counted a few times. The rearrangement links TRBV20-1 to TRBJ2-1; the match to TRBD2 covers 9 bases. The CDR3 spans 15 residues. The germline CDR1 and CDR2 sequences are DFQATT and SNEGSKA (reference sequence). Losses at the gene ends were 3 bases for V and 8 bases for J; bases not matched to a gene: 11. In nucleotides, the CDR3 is TGCAGTGCTAGGTGGGCGGGAGGGCCTGATTATGAGCAGTTCTTC. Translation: CSARWAGGPDYEQFF.

The CDR3 spells CASSWDRVPARETQYF. CDR3 sequence (DNA): TGTGCCAGCAGCTGGGACAGGGTCCCGGCACGAGAGACCCAGTACTTC. V is TRBV7-9 and J is TRBJ2-5, with 9 bases aligning to TRBD1. Losses at the gene ends were 4 bases for V and 4 bases for J; bases not matched to a gene: 10. This CDR3 is 16 amino acids long. Germline CDR1 reads SEHNR; CDR2 reads FQNEAQ (reference sequence).

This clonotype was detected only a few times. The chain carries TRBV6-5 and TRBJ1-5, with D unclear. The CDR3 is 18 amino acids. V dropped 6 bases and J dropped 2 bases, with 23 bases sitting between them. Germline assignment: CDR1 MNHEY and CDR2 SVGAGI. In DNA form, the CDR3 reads TGTGCCAGCAGATACACTACGATCCCCCCGAGCGGCAATCAGCCCCAGCATTTT. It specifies CASRYTTIPPSGNQPQHF.

CDR3 DNA sequence: TGCAGCTTGCCGGGACTGTCCACAGATACGCAGTATTTT. This codes for CSLPGLSTDTQYF. The chain is built from TRBV29-1 and TRBJ2-3, with a weak D call TRBD2 (6 bases). In germline, CDR1 is SQVTM, CDR2 ANQGSEA. V was clipped by 8 bases and J by 2 bases, with 14 bases between them. The CDR3 spans 13 residues.

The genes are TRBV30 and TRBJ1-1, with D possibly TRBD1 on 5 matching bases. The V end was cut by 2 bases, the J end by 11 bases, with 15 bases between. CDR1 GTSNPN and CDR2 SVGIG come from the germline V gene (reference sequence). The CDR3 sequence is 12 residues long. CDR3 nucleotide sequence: TGTGCCTGGAGTTATCTTCCCCGGGGGGCTTTCTTT. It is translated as CAWSYLPRGAFF.

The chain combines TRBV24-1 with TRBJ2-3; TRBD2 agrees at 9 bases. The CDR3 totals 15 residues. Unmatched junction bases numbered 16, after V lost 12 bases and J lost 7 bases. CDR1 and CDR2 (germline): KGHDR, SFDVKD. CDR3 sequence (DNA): TGTGCCGTCGGGGGGCTAGCGGGGAACGCATATACGCAGTATTTT. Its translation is CAVGGLAGNAYTQYF.

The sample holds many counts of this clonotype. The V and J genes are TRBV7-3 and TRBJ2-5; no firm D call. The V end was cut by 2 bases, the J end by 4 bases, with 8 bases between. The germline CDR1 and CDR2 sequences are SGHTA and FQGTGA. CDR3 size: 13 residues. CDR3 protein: CASSLLVSETQYF. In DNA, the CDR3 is TGTGCCAGCAGCTTACTTGTATCAGAGACCCAGTACTTC.

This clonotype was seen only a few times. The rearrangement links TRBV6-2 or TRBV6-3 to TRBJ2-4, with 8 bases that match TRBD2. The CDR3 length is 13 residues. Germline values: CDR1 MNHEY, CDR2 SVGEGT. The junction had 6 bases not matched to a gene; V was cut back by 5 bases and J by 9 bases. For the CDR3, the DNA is TGTGCCAGCAGTCGGGGGGGCCTGAGCATTCAGTACTTC. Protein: CASSRGGLSIQYF.